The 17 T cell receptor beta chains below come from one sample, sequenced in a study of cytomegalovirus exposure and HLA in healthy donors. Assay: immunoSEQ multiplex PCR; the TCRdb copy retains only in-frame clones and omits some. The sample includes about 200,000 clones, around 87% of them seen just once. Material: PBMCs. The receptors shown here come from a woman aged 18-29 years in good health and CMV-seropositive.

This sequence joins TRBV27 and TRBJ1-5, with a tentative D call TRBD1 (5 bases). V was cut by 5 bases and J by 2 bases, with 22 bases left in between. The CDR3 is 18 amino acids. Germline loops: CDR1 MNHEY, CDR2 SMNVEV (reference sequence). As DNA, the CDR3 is TGTGCCAGCAGTCCCGATCCAGCAGGGTGGTACGGCAATCAGCCCCAGCATTTT. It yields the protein CASSPDPAGWYGNQPQHF.

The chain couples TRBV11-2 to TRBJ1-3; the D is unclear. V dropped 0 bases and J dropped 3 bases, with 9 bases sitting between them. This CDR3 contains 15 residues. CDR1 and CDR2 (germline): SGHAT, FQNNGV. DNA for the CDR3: TGTGCCAGCAGCTTAGATCTGAGAAATGGAAACACCATATATTTT. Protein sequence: CASSLDLRNGNTIYF.

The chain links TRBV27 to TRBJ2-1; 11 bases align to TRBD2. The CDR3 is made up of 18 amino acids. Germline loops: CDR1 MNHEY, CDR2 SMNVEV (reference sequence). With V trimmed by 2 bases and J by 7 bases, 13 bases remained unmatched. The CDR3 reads CASSLILAGGIPRNEQFF. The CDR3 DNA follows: TGTGCCAGCAGTTTAATCCTAGCGGGAGGAATCCCACGGAATGAGCAGTTCTTC.

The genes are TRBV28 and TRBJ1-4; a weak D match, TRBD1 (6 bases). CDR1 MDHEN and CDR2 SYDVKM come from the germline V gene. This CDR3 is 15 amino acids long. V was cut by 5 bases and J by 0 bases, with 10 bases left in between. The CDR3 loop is CASSPRTATNEKLFF. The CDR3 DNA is TGTGCCAGCAGTCCCCGGACAGCAACTAATGAAAAACTGTTTTTT.

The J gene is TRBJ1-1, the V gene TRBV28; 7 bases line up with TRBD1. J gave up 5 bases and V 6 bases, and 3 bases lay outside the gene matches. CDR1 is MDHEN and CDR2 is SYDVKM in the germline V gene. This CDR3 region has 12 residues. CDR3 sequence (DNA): TGTGCCAGCAGACTACAGGGGACTGAAGCTTTCTTT. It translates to CASRLQGTEAFF. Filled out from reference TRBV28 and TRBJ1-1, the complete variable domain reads DVKVTQSSRYLVKRTGEKVFLECVQDMDHENMFWYRQDPGLGLRLIYFSYDVKMKEKGDIPEGYSVSREKKERFSLILESASTNQTSMYLCASRLQGTEAFFGQGTRLTVV.

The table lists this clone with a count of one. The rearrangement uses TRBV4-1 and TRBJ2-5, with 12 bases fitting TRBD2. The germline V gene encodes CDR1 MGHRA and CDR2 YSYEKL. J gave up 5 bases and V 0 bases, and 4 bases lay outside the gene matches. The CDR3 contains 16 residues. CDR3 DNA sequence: TGCGCCAGCAGCCAAGATGTCACTAGCGGGGGGGAGACCCAGTACTTC. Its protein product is CASSQDVTSGGETQYF.

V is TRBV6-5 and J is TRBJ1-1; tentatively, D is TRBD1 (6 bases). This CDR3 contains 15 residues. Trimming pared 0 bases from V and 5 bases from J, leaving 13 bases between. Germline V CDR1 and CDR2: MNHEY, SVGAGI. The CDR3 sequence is CASSYSTWGRTEAFF. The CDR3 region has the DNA TGTGCCAGCAGTTACTCGACTTGGGGGCGGACTGAAGCTTTCTTT.

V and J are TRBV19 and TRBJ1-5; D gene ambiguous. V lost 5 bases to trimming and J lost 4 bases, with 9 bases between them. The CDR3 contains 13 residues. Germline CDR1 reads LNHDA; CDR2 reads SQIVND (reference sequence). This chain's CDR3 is CASSRATNQPQHF. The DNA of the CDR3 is TGTGCCAGTAGTCGTGCCACAAATCAGCCCCAGCATTTT.

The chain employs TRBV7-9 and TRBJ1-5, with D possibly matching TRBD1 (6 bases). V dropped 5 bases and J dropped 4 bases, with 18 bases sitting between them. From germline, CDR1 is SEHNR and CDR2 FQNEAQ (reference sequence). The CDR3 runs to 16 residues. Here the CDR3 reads CASSPIGGPANQPQHF. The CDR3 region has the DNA TGTGCCAGCAGCCCCATCGGGGGGCCTGCAAATCAGCCCCAGCATTTT.

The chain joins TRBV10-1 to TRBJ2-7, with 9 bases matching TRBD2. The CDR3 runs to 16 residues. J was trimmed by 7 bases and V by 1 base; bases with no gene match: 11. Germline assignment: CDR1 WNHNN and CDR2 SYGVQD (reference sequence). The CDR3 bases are TGCGCCAGCAGTGAGTATGGTAGCGGGAGTTTGGAAGAGCAGTACTTC. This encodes CASSEYGSGSLEEQYF.

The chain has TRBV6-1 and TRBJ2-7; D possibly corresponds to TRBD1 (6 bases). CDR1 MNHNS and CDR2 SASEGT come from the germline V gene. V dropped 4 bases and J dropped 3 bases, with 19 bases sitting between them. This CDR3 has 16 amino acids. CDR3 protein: CASSATGSGPFYEQYF. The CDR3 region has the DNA TGTGCCAGCAGTGCAACAGGGAGTGGGCCTTTCTACGAGCAGTACTTC.

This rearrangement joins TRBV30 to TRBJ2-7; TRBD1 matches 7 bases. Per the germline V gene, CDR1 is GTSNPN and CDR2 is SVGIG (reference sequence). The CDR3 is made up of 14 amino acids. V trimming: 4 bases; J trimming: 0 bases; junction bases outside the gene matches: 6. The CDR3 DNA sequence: TGTGCCTGGAACTCCGGGACAGCCTCCTACGAGCAGTACTTC. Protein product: CAWNSGTASYEQYF.

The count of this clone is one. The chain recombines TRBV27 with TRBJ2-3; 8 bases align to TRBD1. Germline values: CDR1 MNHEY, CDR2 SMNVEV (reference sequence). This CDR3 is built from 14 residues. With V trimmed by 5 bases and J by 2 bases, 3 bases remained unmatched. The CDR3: CASSRTGLTDTQYF. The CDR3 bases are TGTGCCAGCAGTCGGACAGGGCTCACAGATACGCAGTATTTT.

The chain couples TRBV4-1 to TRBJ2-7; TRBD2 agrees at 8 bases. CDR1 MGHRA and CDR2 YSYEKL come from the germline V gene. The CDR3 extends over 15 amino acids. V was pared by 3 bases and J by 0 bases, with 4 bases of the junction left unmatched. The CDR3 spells CASSHLAGSSYEQYF. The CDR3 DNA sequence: TGCGCCAGCAGCCACTTAGCGGGAAGCTCCTACGAGCAGTACTTC.

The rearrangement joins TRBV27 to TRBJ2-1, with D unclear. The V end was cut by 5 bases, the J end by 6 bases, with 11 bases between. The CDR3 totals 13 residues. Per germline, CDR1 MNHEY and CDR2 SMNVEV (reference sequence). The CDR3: CASSNSPLNEQFF. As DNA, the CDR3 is TGTGCCAGCAGTAACAGCCCTCTCAATGAGCAGTTCTTC.

In DNA form, the CDR3 reads TGCAGCGCTATGACTACAGGGCCTCCGTCGTATTTT. Its translation: CSAMTTGPPSYF. This chain links TRBV29-1 with TRBJ1-3; TRBD1 might be the D (6 bases). CDR3 length: 12 residues. Trimming cost V 7 bases and J 16 bases, with 23 bases left between them. Germline assignment: CDR1 SQVTM and CDR2 ANQGSEA.

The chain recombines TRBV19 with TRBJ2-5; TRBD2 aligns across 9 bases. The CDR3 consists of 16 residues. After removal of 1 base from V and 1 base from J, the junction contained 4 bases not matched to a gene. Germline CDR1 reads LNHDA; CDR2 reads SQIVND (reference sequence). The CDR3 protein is CASSIGSGSRQETQYF. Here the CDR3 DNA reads TGTGCCAGTAGTATAGGTAGCGGGAGTCGCCAAGAGACCCAGTACTTC.